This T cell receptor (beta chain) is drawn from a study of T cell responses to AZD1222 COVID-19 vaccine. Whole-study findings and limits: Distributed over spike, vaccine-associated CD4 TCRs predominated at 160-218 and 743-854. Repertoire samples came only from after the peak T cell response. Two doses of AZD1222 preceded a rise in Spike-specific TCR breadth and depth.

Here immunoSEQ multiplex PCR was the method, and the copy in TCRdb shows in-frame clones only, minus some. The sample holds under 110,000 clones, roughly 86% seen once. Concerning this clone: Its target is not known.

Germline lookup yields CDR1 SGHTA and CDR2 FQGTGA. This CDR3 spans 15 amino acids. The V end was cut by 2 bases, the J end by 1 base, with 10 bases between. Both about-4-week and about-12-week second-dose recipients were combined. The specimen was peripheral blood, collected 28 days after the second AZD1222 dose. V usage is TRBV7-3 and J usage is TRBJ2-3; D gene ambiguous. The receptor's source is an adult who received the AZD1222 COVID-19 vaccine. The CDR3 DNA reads TGTGCCAGCAGCTTAGCTGGGATCGGCACAGATACGCAGTATTTT. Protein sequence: CASSLAGIGTDTQYF.